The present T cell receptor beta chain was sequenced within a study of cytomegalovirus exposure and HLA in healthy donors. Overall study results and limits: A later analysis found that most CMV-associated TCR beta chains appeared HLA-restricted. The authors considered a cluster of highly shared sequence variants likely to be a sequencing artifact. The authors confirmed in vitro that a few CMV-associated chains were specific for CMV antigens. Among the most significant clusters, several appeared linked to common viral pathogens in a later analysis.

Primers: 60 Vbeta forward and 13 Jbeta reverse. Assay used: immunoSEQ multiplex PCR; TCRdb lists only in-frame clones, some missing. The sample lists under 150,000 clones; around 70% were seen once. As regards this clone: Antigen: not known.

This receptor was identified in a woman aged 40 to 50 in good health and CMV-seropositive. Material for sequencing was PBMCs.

The CDR3 here is CASKPSTDTQYF. Written as DNA, the CDR3 is TGTGCCAGCAAGCCAAGCACAGATACGCAGTATTTT. The chain recombines TRBV6-1 with TRBJ2-3; D gene unclear. The V gene's germline CDR1 is MNHNS and CDR2 SASEGT. The CDR3 consists of 12 residues. V lost 7 bases and J lost 0, with 5 bases in between.